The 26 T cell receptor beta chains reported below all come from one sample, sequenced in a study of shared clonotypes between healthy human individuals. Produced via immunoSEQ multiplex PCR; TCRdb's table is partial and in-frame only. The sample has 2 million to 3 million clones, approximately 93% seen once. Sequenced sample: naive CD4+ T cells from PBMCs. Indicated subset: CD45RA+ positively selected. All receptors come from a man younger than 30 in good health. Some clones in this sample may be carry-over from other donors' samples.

CDR3 sequence: CARFPRGIPCNQPQHF. The CDR3 DNA sequence: TGTGCCAGATTTCCCAGGGGGATACCTTGCAATCAGCCCCAGCATTTT. V gene TRBV27 combines with J gene TRBJ1-5; 7 nucleotides align to TRBD1. Germline V gene data show CDR1 as MNHEY and CDR2 as SMNVEV (reference sequence). J lost 2 bases, V lost 9 bases, and 13 bases had no gene match. The CDR3 contains 16 residues.

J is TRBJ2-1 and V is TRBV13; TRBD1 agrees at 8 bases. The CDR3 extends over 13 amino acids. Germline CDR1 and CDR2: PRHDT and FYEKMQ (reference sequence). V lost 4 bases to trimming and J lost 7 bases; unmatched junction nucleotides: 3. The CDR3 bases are TGTGCCAGCAGCTGGAGACAGGGGAATGAGCAGTTCTTC. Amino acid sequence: CASSWRQGNEQFF.

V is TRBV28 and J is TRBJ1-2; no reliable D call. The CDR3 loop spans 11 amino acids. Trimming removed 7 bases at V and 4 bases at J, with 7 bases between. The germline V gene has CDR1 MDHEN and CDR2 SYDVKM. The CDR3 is CASKAVYGYTF. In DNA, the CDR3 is TGTGCCAGCAAAGCAGTCTATGGCTACACCTTC.

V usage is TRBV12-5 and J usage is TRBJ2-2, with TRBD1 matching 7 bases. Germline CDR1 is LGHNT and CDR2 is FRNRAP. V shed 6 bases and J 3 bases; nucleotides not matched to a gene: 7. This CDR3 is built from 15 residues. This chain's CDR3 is CASGPGQGDTGELFF. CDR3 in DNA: TGTGCTAGTGGCCCCGGCCAGGGGGACACCGGGGAGCTGTTTTTT.

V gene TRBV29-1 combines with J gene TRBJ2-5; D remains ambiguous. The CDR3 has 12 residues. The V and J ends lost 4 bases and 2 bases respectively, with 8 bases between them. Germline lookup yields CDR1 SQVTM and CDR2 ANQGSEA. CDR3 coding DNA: TGCAGCGTTGGGGTCTATCAAGAGACCCAGTACTTC. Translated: CSVGVYQETQYF.

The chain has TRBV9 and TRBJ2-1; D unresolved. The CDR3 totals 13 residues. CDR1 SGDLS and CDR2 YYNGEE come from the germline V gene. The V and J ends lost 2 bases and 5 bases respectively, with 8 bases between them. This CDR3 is CASSVLSHNEQFF. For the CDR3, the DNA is TGTGCCAGCAGCGTTTTGTCCCACAATGAGCAGTTCTTC.

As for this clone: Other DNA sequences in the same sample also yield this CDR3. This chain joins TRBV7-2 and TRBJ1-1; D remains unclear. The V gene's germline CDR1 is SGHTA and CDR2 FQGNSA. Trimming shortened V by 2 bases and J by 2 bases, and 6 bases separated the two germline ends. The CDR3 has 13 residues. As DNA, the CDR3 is TGTGCCAGCAGCTTATTGGGTAACACTGAAGCTTTCTTT. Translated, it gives CASSLLGNTEAFF.

The chain's CDR3 is CASSFGPVRRGGETQYF. CDR3 DNA sequence: TGCGCCAGCAGCTTCGGTCCGGTGAGGAGGGGAGGGGAGACCCAGTACTTC. The chain uses TRBV5-1 and TRBJ2-5; 7 bases align to TRBD2. Germline-derived CDR1 and CDR2 are SGHRS and YFSETQ. CDR3 length: 17 residues. Trimming at V came to 2 bases and at J to 5 bases, leaving 15 bases not matched to a gene.

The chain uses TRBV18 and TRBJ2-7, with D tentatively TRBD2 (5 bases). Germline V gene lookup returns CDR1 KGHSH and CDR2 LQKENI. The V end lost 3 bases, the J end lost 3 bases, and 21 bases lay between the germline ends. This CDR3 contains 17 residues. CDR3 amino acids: CASSPQGGFKPFYEQYF. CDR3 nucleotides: TGTGCCAGCTCACCTCAAGGCGGGTTCAAGCCCTTCTACGAGCAGTACTTC.

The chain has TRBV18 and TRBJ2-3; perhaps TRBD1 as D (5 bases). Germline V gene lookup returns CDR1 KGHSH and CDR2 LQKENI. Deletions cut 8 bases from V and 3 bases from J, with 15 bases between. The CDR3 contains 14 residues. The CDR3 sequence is CASLRQLGTDTQYF. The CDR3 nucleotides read TGTGCCAGCCTGAGACAGCTAGGGACAGATACGCAGTATTTT.

CDR3 residues: CASSGQQETQYF. The CDR3 nucleotides are TGTGCCAGCAGTGGCCAGCAAGAGACCCAGTACTTC. The genes are TRBV6-1 and TRBJ2-5; the D is unclear. From germline, CDR1 is MNHNS and CDR2 SASEGT. This CDR3 is built from 12 residues. The ends were cut back, 4 bases at V and 2 bases at J, with 5 bases in the middle.

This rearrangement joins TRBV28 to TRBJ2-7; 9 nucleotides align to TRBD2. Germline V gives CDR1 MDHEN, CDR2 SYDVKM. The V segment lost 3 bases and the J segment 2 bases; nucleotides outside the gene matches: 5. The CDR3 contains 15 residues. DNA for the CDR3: TGTGCCAGCAGTTTGTTCCTAGCGGGGACCTACGAGCAGTACTTC. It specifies CASSLFLAGTYEQYF.

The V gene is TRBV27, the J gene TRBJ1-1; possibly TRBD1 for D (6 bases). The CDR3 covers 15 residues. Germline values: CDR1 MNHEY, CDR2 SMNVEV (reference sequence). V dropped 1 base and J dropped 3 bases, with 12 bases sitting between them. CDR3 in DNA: TGTGCCAGCAGTTTATTGGGGGGCGCGGACACTGAAGCTTTCTTT. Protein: CASSLLGGADTEAFF.

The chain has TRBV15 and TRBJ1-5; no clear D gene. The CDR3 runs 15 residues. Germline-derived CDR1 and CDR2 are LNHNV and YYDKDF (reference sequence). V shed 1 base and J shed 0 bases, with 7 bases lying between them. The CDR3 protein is CATSRGYHSNQPQHF. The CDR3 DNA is TGTGCCACCAGCAGAGGCTATCATAGCAATCAGCCCCAGCATTTT.

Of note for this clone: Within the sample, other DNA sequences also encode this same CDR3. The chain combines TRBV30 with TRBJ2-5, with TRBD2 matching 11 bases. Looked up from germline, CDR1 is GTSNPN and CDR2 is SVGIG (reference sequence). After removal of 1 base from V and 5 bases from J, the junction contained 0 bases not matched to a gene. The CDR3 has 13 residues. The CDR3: CAWSGLAGETQYF. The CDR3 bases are TGTGCCTGGAGTGGACTAGCGGGGGAGACCCAGTACTTC.

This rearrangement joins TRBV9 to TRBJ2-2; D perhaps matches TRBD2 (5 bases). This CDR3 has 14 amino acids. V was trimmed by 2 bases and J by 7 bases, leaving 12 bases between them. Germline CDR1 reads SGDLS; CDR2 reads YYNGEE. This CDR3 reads CASSVVAAGGELFF. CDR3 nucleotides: TGTGCCAGCAGCGTGGTTGCCGCGGGCGGGGAGCTGTTTTTT.

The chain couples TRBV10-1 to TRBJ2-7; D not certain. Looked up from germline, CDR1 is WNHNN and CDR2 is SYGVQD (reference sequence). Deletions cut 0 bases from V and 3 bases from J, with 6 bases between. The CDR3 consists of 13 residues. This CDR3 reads CASSESHVYEQYF. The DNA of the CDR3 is TGCGCCAGCAGTGAGTCTCACGTCTACGAGCAGTACTTC.

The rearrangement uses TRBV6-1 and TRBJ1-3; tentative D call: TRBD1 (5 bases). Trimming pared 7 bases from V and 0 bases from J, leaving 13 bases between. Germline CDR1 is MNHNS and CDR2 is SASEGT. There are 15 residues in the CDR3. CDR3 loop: CASNRDFFSGNTIYF. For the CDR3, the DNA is TGTGCCAGCAACCGGGACTTCTTCTCTGGAAACACCATATATTTT.

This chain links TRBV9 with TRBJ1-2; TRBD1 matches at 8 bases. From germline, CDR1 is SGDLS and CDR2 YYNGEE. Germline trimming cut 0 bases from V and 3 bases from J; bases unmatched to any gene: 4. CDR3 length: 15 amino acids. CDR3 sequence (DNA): TGTGCCAGCAGCGTAGAGGACAGGGTCGACTATGGCTACACCTTC. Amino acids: CASSVEDRVDYGYTF.

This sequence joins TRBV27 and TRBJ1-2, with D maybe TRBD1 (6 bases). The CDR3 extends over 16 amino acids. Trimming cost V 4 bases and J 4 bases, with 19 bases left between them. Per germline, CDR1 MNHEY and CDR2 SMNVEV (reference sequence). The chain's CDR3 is CASSSLTGTRSYGYTF. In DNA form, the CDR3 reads TGTGCCAGCAGTTCTCTAACAGGGACTCGCAGCTATGGCTACACCTTC.

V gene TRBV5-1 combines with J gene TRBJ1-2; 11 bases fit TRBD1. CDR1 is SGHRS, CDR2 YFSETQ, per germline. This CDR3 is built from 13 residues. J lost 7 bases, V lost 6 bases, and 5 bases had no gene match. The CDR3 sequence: CASTRGTGGGYTF. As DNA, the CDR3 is TGCGCCAGCACGCGAGGGACAGGGGGTGGCTACACCTTC.

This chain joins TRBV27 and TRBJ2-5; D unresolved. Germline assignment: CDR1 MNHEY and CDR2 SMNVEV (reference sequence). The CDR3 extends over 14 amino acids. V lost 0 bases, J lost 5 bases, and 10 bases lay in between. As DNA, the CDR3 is TGTGCCAGCAGTTTATCGTGGGGTACCGAGACCCAGTACTTC. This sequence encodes CASSLSWGTETQYF.

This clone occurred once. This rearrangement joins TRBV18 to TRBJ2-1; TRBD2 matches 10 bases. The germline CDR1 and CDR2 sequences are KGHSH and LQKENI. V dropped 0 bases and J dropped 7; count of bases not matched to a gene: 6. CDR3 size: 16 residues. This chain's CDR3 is CASSPPTGLAVNEQFF. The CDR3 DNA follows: TGTGCCAGCTCACCACCAACCGGACTAGCGGTAAATGAGCAGTTCTTC.

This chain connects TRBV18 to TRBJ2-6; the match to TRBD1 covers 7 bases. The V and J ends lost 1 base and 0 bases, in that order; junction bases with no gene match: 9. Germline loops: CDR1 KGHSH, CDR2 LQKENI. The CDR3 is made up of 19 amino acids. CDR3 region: CASSPRPGQYSSGANVLTF. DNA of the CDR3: TGTGCCAGCTCACCACGGCCGGGACAGTACTCCTCTGGGGCCAACGTCCTGACTTTC. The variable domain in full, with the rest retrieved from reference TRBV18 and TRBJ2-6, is NAGVMQNPRHLVRRRGQEARLRCSPMKGHSHVYWYRQLPEEGLKFMVYLQKENIIDESGMPKERFSAEFPKEGPSILRIQQVVRGDSAAYFCASSPRPGQYSSGANVLTFGAGSRLTVL.

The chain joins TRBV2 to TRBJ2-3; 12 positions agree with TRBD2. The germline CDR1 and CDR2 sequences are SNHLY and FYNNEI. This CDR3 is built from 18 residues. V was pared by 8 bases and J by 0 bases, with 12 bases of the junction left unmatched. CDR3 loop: CASVRETTSGGSTDTQYF. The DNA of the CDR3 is TGTGCCAGCGTCAGGGAAACGACTAGCGGGGGTAGCACAGATACGCAGTATTTT.

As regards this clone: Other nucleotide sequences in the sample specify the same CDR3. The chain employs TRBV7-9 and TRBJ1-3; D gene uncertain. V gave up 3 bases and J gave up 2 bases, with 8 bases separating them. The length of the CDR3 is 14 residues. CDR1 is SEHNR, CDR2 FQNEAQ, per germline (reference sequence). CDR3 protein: CASSLAGTGNTIYF. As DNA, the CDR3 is TGTGCCAGCAGCTTGGCCGGGACTGGAAACACCATATATTTT.